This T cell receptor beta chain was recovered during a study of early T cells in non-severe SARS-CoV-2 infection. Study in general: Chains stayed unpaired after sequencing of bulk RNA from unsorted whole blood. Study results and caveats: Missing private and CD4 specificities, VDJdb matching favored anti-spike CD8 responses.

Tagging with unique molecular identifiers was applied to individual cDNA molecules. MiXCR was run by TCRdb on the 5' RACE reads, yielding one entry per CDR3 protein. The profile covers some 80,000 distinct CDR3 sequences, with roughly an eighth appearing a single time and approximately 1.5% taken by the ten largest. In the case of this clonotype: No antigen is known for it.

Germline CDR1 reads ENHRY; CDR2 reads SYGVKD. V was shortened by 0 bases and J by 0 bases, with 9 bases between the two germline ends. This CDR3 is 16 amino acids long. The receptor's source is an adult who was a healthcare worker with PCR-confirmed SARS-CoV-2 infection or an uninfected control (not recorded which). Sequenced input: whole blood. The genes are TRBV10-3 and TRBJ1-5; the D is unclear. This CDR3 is CAISESQQTSNQPQHF. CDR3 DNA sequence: TGTGCCATCAGTGAGTCGCAACAGACTAGCAATCAGCCCCAGCATTTT.